This paragraph reports one T cell receptor (beta chain). Antigen specificity is unknown. Germline trimming cut 3 bases from V and 5 bases from J; bases unmatched to any gene: 0. The CDR3 contains 11 residues. Germline V CDR1 and CDR2: DFQATT, SNEGSKA (reference sequence). These data come from a study of lymphopenia after photon versus proton radiotherapy. General study findings and limits: Better survival with proton therapy was suggested as possible, not demonstrated. Oligoclonal CD8+ Temra expansion after nadir drove photon patients' diversity drop. Relative stability marked proton patients; photon patients lost diversity and naive cells.

Produced via immunoSEQ multiplex PCR; TCRdb's table is partial and in-frame only. The table has around 28,000 clones, 81% seen once. The rearrangement joins TRBV20-1 to TRBJ2-5, with TRBD1 matching 7 bases. The sequence came from a man aged 50 or older with gastric cancer. The sequenced sample was peripheral blood, obtained from a patient treated with photon-based radiotherapy. The DNA of the CDR3 is TGCAGTGCTAGGACAGGGGAGACCCAGTACTTC. As protein: CSARTGETQYF.